This T cell receptor (beta chain) was found in a study of identical twins (dated by TCRdb to about 2016). With regard to the full study: To test whether fetal clonotypes persist, the study used deep sequencing on TCR alpha and beta repertoires from monozygotic twins, unrelated adults of various ages, and cord blood. Replicate twin experiments were performed at different times using different library preparation protocols to rule out contamination.

Every donor was a healthy Caucasian. The twin cohort consisted of three pairs of female monozygotic twins, all aged about 18 to 29 years. CD4+ and CD8+ T cell populations were isolated with positive isolation kits from Invitrogen. What the research found in general, with its limitations: Compared with coincidental sharing between unrelated individuals, out-of-frame TCR alpha sequences shared between twins had an excess of sequences with low generation probability. Fewer insertions were carried by abundant cord blood beta clonotypes; a weaker similar trend was observed in young adult naive repertoires, while no such trend was observed in memory repertoires. Zero-insertion analyses could be partly confounded by invariant T cells such as MAIT and iNKT, though diverse VJ usage argued against such confounding for most clonotypes. Because the same donors could not be followed over many years, conclusions were based on cross-sectional statistical analysis. Excess twin sharing in beta out-of-frame sequences was weaker because fewer shared sequences lowered the signal-to-noise ratio. Out-of-frame TCR alpha sharing in monozygotic twins was systematically underestimated by recombination models, whereas sharing between unrelated individuals was in agreement with the recombination models.

Receptor libraries were prepared by 5' RACE. Data came from an Illumina HiSeq 2000. Template switching added a universal primer binding site, and the final cDNA carried a unique molecular identifier that allowed TCR cDNA molecules to be counted accurately. Specific primers in the conserved constant-segment region were used to synthesize first-strand cDNA for the TCR alpha and beta chains. To control for contamination, every cDNA library was double barcoded, receiving both a SMART-Mk sample barcode and Illumina barcodes. Two successive PCR steps introduced TruSeq adapter sequences along with Illumina sample barcodes. The TCR alpha and beta cDNA libraries were sequenced on the Illumina HiSeq platform using custom primers. Per the source publication's procedure: Raw reads were processed with MiGEC to extract unique molecular identifiers, and MiXCR was used to determine CDR3 positions. For each individual, recombination models were inferred using an EM algorithm with the repgenHMM and IGoR tools. The analysis of shared clonotypes was done with the tcR package in R, with sharing normalized by the product of cloneset sizes. To study raw recombination free of thymic and clonal selection effects, out-of-frame nonproductive sequences were analyzed. TCRdb reprocessing: public reads trimmed at Q25 with fastp, clones called with MiXCR, in-frame beta chains kept. Rows merge per CDR3 protein into single entries with the most common DNA and genes. These V and J calls originate from TCRdb's pipeline instead of the authors' own analysis. In this sample the table shows a few hundred thousand distinct CDR3 sequences, roughly a quarter of which occur a single time. The ten most abundant clones make up around 3% of the sample.

According to the germline V gene (reference sequence), CDR1 reads DFQATT and CDR2 reads SNEGSKA. Taken from cysteine to phenylalanine, the CDR3 has 13 residues. The retained sequence is limited to the CDR3, 39 bases, with the frame set at the first base. V is cut back by 2 bases and J by 2 bases, with 1 base in the junction unmatched. This clonotype was recorded a few times. This receptor's antigen is unknown. There are no base qualities to consult, and no much larger clone falls within one base. These data were likewise used in another study, on T cells expressing NK-cell markers. The second study's paper adds: Eight or nine donors provided sorted CD3+CD56+NKG2C+, CD3+CD56+NKG2C- and CD3+CD56-NKG2C+ T-cell subsets, whose TCR beta-chain repertoires were profiled. Among the eight sequenced donors, seven were HCMV-seropositive and one was HCMV-seronegative. In several experiments an anti-gammadeltaTCR antibody was added to restrict sorting to alphabetaTCR-expressing T cells. In six donors, the dominant CD3+CD56+NKG2C+ clonotypes ranked among the top 10 CD8+ clonotypes, making up 1.0-7.0% of CD8+ T cells. Those dominant clonotypes were again the most abundant among CD3+CD56-NKG2C+ cells in a handful of donors, at about 25-65%. Whether the expanded NKG2C-expressing T cell clones were specific for HCMV antigens was left unclear. The study sequenced eight donors, all healthy volunteers chosen at random: three men and five women. To determine HCMV serostatus, a commercial ELISA kit was used to detect HCMV-specific IgG in serum. Reads were demultiplexed and grouped by UMI with MIGEC, and clonotypes were assembled and quantified with MiTCR. Only TCR cDNA sequences supported by at least two reads were kept to exclude erroneous sequences. The tcR package was used for downstream repertoire analysis, and clonotypes were matched across fractions by CDR3 nucleotide sequence plus V segment. VDJmatch was used to annotate antigen specificity against VDJdb, with one amino acid substitution in CDR3 permitted.

This clonotype originated in a woman between 18 and 29 years old in good health. This chain joins TRBV20-1 to TRBJ2-7; 9 central bases correspond to TRBD1. The sequenced material came from CD4+ T cells sorted from blood. The CDR3 region: CSARRQGAYEQYF. The sequenced DNA: TGCAGTGCTAGAAGACAGGGGGCCTACGAGCAGTACTTC.